This TCR beta chain emerged from a study of T cell responses to AZD1222 COVID-19 vaccine. General observations from the study: Nearly half of the spike-specific TCRs reportedly recognize variant regions that carry no mutations. Possibly, clonal diversity was underestimated; donors were largely white British and included more females.

Trimming left V 5 bases short and J 7 bases short, with 24 bases between. Germline CDR1 SEHNR, CDR2 FQNEAQ (reference sequence). The CDR3 covers 18 residues. Only in-frame clones appear in the TCRdb table, and some are missing; sequencing was by immunoSEQ multiplex PCR. This table holds 95,000 to 150,000 clones, 87% found once. About this clone: Its antigen remains unidentified.

The origin of this receptor is an adult in good health. Here the sequenced sample was peripheral blood, taken on day 0 of AZD1222 vaccination. The rearrangement uses TRBV7-9 and TRBJ1-6; D is unclear. CDR3 DNA sequence: TGTGCCAGCAGCCCTCCCGTTTTGGGGAAAGGTTGGAATTCACCCCTCCACTTT. This codes for CASSPPVLGKGWNSPLHF.